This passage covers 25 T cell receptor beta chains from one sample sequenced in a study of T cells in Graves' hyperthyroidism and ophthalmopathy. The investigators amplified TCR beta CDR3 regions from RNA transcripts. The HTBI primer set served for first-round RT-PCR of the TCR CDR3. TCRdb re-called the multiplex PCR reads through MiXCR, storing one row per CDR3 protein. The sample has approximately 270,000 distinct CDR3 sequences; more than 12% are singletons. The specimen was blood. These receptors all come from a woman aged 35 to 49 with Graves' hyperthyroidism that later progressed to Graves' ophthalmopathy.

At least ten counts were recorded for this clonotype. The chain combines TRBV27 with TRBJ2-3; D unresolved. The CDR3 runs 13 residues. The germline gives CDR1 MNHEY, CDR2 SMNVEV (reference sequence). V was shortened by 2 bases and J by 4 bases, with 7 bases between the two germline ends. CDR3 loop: CASSLSEADTQYF. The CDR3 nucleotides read TGTGCCAGCAGTTTAAGTGAAGCAGATACGCAGTATTTT.

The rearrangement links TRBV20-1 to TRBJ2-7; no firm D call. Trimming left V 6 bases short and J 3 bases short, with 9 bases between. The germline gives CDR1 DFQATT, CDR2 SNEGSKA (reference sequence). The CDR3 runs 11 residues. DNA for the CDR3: TGCAGTGCCGGTGAGTTCTACGAGCAGTACTTC. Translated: CSAGEFYEQYF.

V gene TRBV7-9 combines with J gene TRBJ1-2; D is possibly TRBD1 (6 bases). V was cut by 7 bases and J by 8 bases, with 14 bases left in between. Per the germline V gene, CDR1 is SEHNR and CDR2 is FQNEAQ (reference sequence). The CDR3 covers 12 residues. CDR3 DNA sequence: TGTGCCAGCAATCAGGGGATGGACGGCTACACCTTC. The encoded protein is CASNQGMDGYTF.

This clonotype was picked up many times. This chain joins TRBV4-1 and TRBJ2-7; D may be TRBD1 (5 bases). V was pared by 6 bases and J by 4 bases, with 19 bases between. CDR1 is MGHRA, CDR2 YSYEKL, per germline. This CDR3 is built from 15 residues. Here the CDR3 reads CASSPFPPGSYEQYF. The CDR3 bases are TGCGCCAGCAGTCCCTTCCCGCCAGGGTCGTACGAGCAGTACTTC.

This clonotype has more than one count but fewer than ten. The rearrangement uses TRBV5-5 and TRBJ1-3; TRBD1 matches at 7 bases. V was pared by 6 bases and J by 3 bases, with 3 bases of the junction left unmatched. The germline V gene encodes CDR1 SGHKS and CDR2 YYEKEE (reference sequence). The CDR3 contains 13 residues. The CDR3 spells CASNQGVGNTIYF. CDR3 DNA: TGTGCCAGCAACCAGGGGGTTGGAAACACCATATATTTT.

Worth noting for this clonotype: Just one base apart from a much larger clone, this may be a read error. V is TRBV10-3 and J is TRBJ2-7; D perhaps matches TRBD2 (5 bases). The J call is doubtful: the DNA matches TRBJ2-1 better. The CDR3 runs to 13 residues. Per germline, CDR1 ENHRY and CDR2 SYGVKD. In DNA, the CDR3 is TGTGCCATCAAGAGCGGAGACTCCTACGAGCAGTTCTTC. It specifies CAIKSGDSYEQFF.

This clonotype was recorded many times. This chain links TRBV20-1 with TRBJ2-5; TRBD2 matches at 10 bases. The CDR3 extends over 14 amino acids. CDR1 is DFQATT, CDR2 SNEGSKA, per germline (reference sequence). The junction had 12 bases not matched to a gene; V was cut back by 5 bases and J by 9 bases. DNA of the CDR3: TGCAGTGCTTTTCGACGGACTAGCGGCGCGGCCCAGTACTTC. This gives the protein CSAFRRTSGAAQYF.

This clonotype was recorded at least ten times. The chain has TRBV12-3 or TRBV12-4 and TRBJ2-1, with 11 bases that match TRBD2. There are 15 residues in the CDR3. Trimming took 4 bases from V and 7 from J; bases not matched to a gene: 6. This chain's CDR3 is CASSSLAGARNEQFF. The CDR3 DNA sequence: TGTGCCAGCAGTTCACTAGCGGGAGCGAGAAATGAGCAGTTCTTC.

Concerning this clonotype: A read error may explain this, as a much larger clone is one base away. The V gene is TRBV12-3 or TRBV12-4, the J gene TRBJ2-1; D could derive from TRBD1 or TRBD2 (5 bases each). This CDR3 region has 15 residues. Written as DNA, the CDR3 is TGTGCCTGCAGTTTAGGGCCTAGAGGGGACAATGAGCAGTTCTTC. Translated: CACSLGPRGDNEQFF.

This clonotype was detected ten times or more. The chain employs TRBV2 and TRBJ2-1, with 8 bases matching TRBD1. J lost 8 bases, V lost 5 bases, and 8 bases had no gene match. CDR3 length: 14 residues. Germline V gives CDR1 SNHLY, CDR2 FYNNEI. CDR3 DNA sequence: TGTGCCAGCAGTTGGGGACAGGCCGTCGATGAGCAGTTCTTC. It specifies CASSWGQAVDEQFF.

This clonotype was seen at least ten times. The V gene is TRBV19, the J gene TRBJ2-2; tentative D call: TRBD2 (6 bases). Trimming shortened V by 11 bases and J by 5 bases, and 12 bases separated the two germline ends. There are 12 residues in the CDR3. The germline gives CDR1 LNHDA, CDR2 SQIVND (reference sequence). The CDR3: CAVEGRTGELFF. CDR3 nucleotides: TGTGCCGTGGAGGGAAGAACCGGGGAGCTGTTTTTT. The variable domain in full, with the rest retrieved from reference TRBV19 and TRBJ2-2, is DGGITQSPKYLFRKEGQNVTLSCEQNLNHDAMYWYRQDPGQGLRLIYYSQIVNDFQKGDIAEGYSVSREKKESFPLTVTSAQKNPTAFYLCAVEGRTGELFFGEGSRLTVL.

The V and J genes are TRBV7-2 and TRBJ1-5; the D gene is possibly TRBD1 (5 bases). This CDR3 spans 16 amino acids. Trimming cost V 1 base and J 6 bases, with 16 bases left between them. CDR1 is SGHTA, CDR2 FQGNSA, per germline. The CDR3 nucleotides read TGTGCCAGCAGCTTAGACGGGGTGGGACTACGTCAGCCCCAGCATTTT. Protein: CASSLDGVGLRQPQHF.

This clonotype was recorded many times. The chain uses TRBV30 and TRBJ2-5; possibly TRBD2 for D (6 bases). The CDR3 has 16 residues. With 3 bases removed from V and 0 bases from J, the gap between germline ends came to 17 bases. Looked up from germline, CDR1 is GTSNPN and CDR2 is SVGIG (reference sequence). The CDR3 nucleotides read TGTGCCTGGAGCGGCAGGAGGGTCTCGTACCAAGAGACCCAGTACTTC. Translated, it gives CAWSGRRVSYQETQYF.

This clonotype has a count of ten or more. The CDR3 region is CASSLTSGYNEQFF. The CDR3, as DNA: TGTGCCAGCAGCTTAACGAGCGGGTACAATGAGCAGTTCTTC. The V gene is TRBV7-3, the J gene TRBJ2-1; tentatively, D is TRBD2 (6 bases). Germline V gives CDR1 SGHTA, CDR2 FQGTGA. This CDR3 contains 14 residues. Trimming shortened V by 0 bases and J by 4 bases, and 7 bases separated the two germline ends.

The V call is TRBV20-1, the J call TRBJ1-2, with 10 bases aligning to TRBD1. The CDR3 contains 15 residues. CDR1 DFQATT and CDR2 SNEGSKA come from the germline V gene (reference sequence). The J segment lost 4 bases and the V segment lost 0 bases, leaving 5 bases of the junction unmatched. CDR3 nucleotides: TGCAGTGCTAGAGAGAGGACAGGGGGGAGCTATGGCTACACCTTC. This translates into CSARERTGGSYGYTF.

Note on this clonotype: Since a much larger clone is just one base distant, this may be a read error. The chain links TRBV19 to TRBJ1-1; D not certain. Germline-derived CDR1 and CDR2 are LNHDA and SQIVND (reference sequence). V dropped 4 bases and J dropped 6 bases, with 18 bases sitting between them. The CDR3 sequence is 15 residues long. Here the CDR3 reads CASSTREDRNAEAFF. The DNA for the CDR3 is TGTGCCAGTAGTACCCGGGAGGATCGCAACGCTGAAGCTTTCTTT.

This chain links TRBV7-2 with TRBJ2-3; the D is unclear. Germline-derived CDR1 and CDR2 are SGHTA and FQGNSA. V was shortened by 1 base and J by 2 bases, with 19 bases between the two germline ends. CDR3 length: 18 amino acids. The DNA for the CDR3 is TGTGCCAGCAGCTTAGAGTTGGTTAGGGCAGAGCTCACAGATACGCAGTATTTT. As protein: CASSLELVRAELTDTQYF.

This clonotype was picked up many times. This CDR3 is CASSPTVTNEQFF. The CDR3 DNA reads TGTGCCAGCAGTCCTACAGTTACCAATGAGCAGTTCTTC. V usage is TRBV7-6 and J usage is TRBJ2-1; D remains ambiguous. Germline V gene data show CDR1 as SGHVS and CDR2 as FNYEAQ. V lost 6 bases to trimming and J lost 6 bases, with 12 bases between them. This CDR3 has 13 residues.

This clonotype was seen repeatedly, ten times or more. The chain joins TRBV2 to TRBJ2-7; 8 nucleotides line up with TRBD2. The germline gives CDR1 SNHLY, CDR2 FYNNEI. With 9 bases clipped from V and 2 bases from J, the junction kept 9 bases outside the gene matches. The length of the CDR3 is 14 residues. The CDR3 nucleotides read TGTGCCAGTCAATACGGGAGGGCCCCCTACGAGCAGTACTTC. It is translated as CASQYGRAPYEQYF.

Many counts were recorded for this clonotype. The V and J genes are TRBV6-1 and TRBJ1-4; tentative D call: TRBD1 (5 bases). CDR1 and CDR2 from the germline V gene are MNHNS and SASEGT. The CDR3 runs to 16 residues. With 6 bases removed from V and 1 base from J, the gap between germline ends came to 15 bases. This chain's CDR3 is CASSHGGTRTNEKLFF. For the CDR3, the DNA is TGTGCCAGCAGCCACGGCGGGACCAGAACTAATGAAAAACTGTTTTTT.

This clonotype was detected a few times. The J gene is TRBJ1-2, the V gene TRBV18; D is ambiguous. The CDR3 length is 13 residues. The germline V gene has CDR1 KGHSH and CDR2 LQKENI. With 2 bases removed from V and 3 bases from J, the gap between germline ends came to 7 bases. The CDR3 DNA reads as TGTGCCAGCTCACCAAACAGAGACTATGGCTACACCTTC. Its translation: CASSPNRDYGYTF.

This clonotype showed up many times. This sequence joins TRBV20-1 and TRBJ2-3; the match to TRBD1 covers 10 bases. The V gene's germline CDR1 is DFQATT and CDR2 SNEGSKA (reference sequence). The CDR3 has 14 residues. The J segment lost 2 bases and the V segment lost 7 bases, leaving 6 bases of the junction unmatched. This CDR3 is CSVLDRGPTDTQYF. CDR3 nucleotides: TGCAGTGTGTTAGACAGGGGGCCCACAGATACGCAGTATTTT.

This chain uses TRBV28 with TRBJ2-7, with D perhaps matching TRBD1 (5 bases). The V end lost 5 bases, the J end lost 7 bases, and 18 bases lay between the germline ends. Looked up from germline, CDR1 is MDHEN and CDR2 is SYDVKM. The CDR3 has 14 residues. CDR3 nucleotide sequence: TGTGCCAGCAGTAAGGGGCCCAGGATTTGGGAGCAGTACTTC. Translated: CASSKGPRIWEQYF.

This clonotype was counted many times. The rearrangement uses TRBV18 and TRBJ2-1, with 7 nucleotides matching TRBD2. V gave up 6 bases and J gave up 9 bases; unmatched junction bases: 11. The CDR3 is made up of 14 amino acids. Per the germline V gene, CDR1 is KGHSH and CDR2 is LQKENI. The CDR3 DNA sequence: TGTGCCAGCTCCCCTGTAGGACTAGAGGGTGAGCAGTTCTTC. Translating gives CASSPVGLEGEQFF.

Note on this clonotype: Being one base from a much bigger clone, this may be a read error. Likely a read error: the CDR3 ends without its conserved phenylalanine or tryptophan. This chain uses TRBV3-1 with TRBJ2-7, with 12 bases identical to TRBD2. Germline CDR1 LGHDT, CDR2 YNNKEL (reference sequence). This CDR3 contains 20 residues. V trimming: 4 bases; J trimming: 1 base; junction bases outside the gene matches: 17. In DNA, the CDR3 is TGTGCCAGCAGCCCCGGGAAATTGGGACTAGCGGGCTCCGGGTCCTACGAGCAGTACTCC. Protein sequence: CASSPGKLGLAGSGSYEQYS.